The source of this T cell receptor (beta chain) is a study of shared T cell receptors in the human thymus. TCRdb keeps only in-frame clones here, not all; method: immunoSEQ multiplex PCR. The data contain hundreds of thousands of clones, approximately 88% of them seen just once; the ten biggest clones take up around 0.01%. The CDR3 length is 15 residues. The germline V gene has CDR1 SGHRS and CDR2 YFSETQ. With 0 bases clipped from V and 7 bases from J, the junction kept 6 bases outside the gene matches. This sample was shared with a second study, whose subject was human thymus T cells. Per that paper: Infants, healthy and Finnish, who were having corrective surgery for congenital heart defects served as donors. Obtained as resections during corrective heart surgery, the thymus tissue was then studied. It looked as if thymic and blood repertoires used V and J genes in a biased way. A high degree of thymic repertoire overlap among unrelated individuals was reported in related research.

The chain carries TRBV5-1 and TRBJ2-7, with TRBD1 identical over 11 bases. Sequencing was carried out using thymocytes. The sequence was obtained from a boy in the first two years of life with a congenital heart defect. CDR3 in amino acids: CASSLDGQGAREQYF. CDR3 nucleotides: TGCGCCAGCAGCTTGGACGGACAGGGGGCGCGAGAGCAGTACTTC.